These T cell receptor beta chains were read from a single sample in a study of T-cell memory formation after mild COVID-19. TCRdb used MiXCR to reprocess the 5' RACE reads, holding one entry per CDR3 protein. The sample contains 400,000 to 500,000 distinct CDR3 sequences, 20% of which appear only once. The source material was PBMCs or a T cell subset sorted from them (not recorded which). Receptor source: an adult woman who had mild COVID-19 (a few samples of this study predate the infection). Cell type and time point are not known. Both conserved end residues are part of each CDR3. The D gene is left open where the match is weak. For some rows the clone size is stated as once, few or many, or as a class when expanded; others skip it.

d_gene,abundance,j_gene,v_gene,CDR3aa,CDR3nt
-,-,TRBJ2-4,TRBV12-3/TRBV12-4,CASSLQLRNIQYF,TGTGCCAGCAGTTTACAGCTCCGAAACATTCAGTACTTC
-,few,TRBJ1-2,TRBV3-1,CASSSGGQDGYTF,TGTGCCAGCAGCTCCGGGGGGCAAGATGGCTACACCTTC
-,few,TRBJ2-2,TRBV7-2,CASSLRRGNTGELFF,TGTGCCAGCAGCTTACGGCGGGGGAACACCGGGGAGCTGTTTTTT
-,-,TRBJ1-5,TRBV27,CASAGTSNQPQHF,TGTGCCAGCGCGGGAACAAGCAATCAGCCCCAGCATTTT
-,-,TRBJ2-7,TRBV10-3,CATAGAGPTDEQYF,TGTGCCACCGCAGGGGCGGGCCCTACGGACGAGCAGTACTTC
TRBD1,few,TRBJ2-1,TRBV20-1,CSASAGDRALDNEQFF,TGCAGTGCTAGTGCCGGGGACAGGGCTCTGGACAATGAGCAGTTCTTC
TRBD1,many,TRBJ2-5,TRBV12-3/TRBV12-4,CASSPDRGQETQYF,TGCGCCAGCAGCCCGGACAGGGGGCAAGAGACCCAGTACTTC
TRBD1,-,TRBJ1-1,TRBV18,CASSPPGQGRTEAFF,TGTGCCAGCTCACCACCGGGACAGGGTAGAACTGAAGCTTTCTTT
TRBD1,-,TRBJ1-2,TRBV10-2,CASSGQGSGYTF,TGCGCCAGCAGTGGACAGGGATCTGGCTACACCTTC
-,-,TRBJ2-1,TRBV7-3,CASSFGGTNRANEQFF,TGTGCCAGCAGCTTTGGTGGCACTAATAGGGCCAATGAGCAGTTCTTC
-,-,TRBJ2-7,TRBV15,CATSRDGGDGREYF,TGTGCCACCAGCAGAGATGGAGGGGACGGAAGAGAGTACTTC
TRBD1,-,TRBJ2-1,TRBV5-1,CASSPGQMGNEQFF,TGCGCCAGCAGTCCGGGACAGATGGGGAATGAGCAGTTCTTC
-,-,TRBJ1-1,TRBV4-2,CASSQAEGRKTEAFF,TGTGCCAGCAGCCAAGCCGAGGGCAGGAAAACTGAAGCTTTCTTT
-,many,TRBJ2-7,TRBV7-2,CASSLAASSYEQYF,TGTGCCAGCAGCTTAGCAGCGAGCTCCTACGAGCAGTACTTC
-,few,TRBJ2-1,TRBV7-9,CASSFGGPSGEQFF,TGTGCCAGCAGCTTCGGGGGCCCCTCGGGTGAGCAGTTCTTC
-,-,TRBJ1-2,TRBV7-9,CASSFGTADGYTF,TGTGCCAGCAGCTTTGGAACGGCGGATGGCTACACCTTC
-,few,TRBJ2-7,TRBV4-3,CASSPNLNEQYF,TGCGCCAGCAGCCCAAACCTTAACGAGCAGTACTTC
TRBD2,-,TRBJ2-2,TRBV5-1,CASSLEAGVGELFF,TGCGCCAGCAGCTTGGAAGCGGGAGTCGGGGAGCTGTTTTTT
TRBD1,-,TRBJ2-4,TRBV29-1,CSAQFTSGTGYGNIQYF,TGCAGCGCCCAATTTACCTCCGGGACAGGGTACGGAAACATTCAGTACTTC
-,few,TRBJ1-5,TRBV20-1,CSARGGQGEGQPQHF,TGCAGTGCTAGGGGGGGGCAGGGTGAAGGTCAGCCCCAGCATTTT
-,-,TRBJ2-7,TRBV6-2/TRBV6-3,CASSSRETLEQYF,TGTGCCAGCAGTTCCAGGGAGACCCTCGAGCAGTACTTC
-,-,TRBJ2-3,TRBV7-9,CASSLGAGADTQYF,TGTGCCAGCAGCTTGGGAGCCGGGGCAGATACGCAGTATTTT
-,few,TRBJ2-7,TRBV4-2,CASSQDRTETYEQYF,TGTGCCAGCAGCCAAGATAGGACAGAAACCTACGAGCAGTACTTC
-,-,TRBJ1-5,TRBV20-1,CSAARDRLSNQPQHF,TGCAGTGCTGCACGGGACCGCCTTAGCAATCAGCCCCAGCATTTT
-,few,TRBJ1-1,TRBV6-5,CASSPIRGPADTEAFF,TGTGCCAGCAGTCCGATCAGGGGTCCAGCGGACACTGAAGCTTTCTTT
-,-,TRBJ1-1,TRBV6-5,CASSMGRRNTEAFF,TGTGCCAGCAGTATGGGACGAAGGAACACTGAAGCTTTCTTT
-,few,TRBJ2-3,TRBV12-3/TRBV12-4,CASSSRVGATDTQYF,TGTGCCAGCAGCTCCAGGGTGGGTGCCACAGATACGCAGTATTTT
-,few,TRBJ2-7,TRBV7-9,CASSSEGDPAYEQYF,TGTGCCAGCAGCTCCGAGGGGGACCCGGCCTACGAGCAGTACTTC
TRBD2,few,TRBJ2-1,TRBV7-2,CASSLWRGGPNEQFF,TGTGCCAGCAGCTTATGGCGGGGGGGCCCCAATGAGCAGTTCTTC
-,-,TRBJ2-2,TRBV7-9,CASSGWTVNTGELFF,TGTGCCAGCAGCGGGTGGACGGTGAACACCGGGGAGCTGTTTTTT
-,-,TRBJ1-3,TRBV5-6,CASSLGTSVGTIYF,TGTGCCAGCAGCTTGGGGACGTCCGTTGGCACCATATATTTT
-,-,TRBJ1-1,TRBV29-1,CSVKGTQNTEAFF,TGCAGCGTTAAGGGGACACAGAACACTGAAGCTTTCTTT
-,few,TRBJ1-2,TRBV7-9,CANDYWLESNYGYTF,TGTGCCAACGATTACTGGCTGGAGTCGAACTATGGCTACACCTTC
TRBD1,-,TRBJ2-1,TRBV10-3,CAISETGPDEQFF,TGTGCCATCTCAGAGACAGGGCCGGATGAGCAGTTCTTC
-,many,TRBJ2-1,TRBV20-1,CSARGGSENNEQFF,TGCAGTGCTAGGGGGGGTAGCGAGAACAATGAGCAGTTCTTC
-,few,TRBJ2-5,TRBV7-9,CASSPTSGQGQETQYF,TGTGCCAGCAGCCCTACGAGTGGCCAGGGACAAGAGACCCAGTACTTC
-,many,TRBJ2-3,TRBV15,CATSRPFSGSTDTQYF,TGTGCCACCAGCAGACCCTTTAGCGGCTCCACAGATACGCAGTATTTT
TRBD1,-,TRBJ2-2,TRBV27,CASRDREAGELFF,TGTGCCAGCAGGGACAGGGAAGCCGGGGAGCTGTTTTTT
-,-,TRBJ2-7,TRBV3-1,CASSQGILPGGEQYF,TGTGCCAGCAGCCAAGGTATCCTACCAGGTGGGGAGCAGTACTTC
-,many,TRBJ2-1,TRBV29-1,CSVPGVKYNEQFF,TGCAGCGTTCCCGGGGTGAAATACAATGAGCAGTTCTTC